This entry concerns a single T cell receptor beta chain. Antigen specificity is unknown. Germline V gene lookup returns CDR1 SGHTA and CDR2 FQGNSA. The CDR3 spans 14 residues. Trimming removed 2 bases at V and 7 bases at J, with 12 bases between. Documented time point: roughly 10-day in vitro stimulation with candidate neoantigen peptide 2. Some clones are missing from TCRdb's copy, which holds only in-frame ones; the method was immunoSEQ multiplex PCR. This sample has about 10,000 clones, with 86% found just once. These data originate in a study of PD-1 blockade in mismatch repair-deficient tumors. The material was cells cultured in vitro, obtained from a patient treated with pembrolizumab. The gene calls are TRBV7-2 and TRBJ2-1, with D perhaps being TRBD1 or TRBD2 (5 bases each). The sequence was obtained from an adult with mismatch repair-deficient cancer. As DNA, the CDR3 is TGTGCCAGCAGCTTAAGGTGGGACGGAAATGAGCAGTTCTTC. Protein sequence: CASSLRWDGNEQFF. Full variable domain (missing parts from reference TRBV7-2 and TRBJ2-1): GAGVSQSPSNKVTEKGKDVELRCDPISGHTALYWYRQSLGQGLEFLIYFQGNSAPDKSGLPSDRFSAERTGGSVSTLTIQRTQQEDSAVYLCASSLRWDGNEQFFGPGTRLTVL.